This T cell receptor beta chain was profiled in a study of cytomegalovirus exposure and HLA in healthy donors (dated by TCRdb to 2015 to 2018). In the study overall: According to an earlier analysis of 587 of the donors, about 190 million T cells yielded 100 million or so unique TCR beta sequences and around 280 Gb of sequence data. Typing coverage differed by locus: A, B, C, DRB1 and DQB1 were typed in about 620-640 donors, DQA1 in about 510, DPA1 in approximately 610, and DPB1 in 472. An earlier analysis of around 540 of the donors applied high-throughput TCR beta sequencing to assess whether each TCR beta V gene segment acted as functional or pseudogenic. Every discovery cohort repertoire had been produced on one sequencing platform. The study combined high-throughput TCR immunosequencing, statistical association of individual TCRs with disease status, and machine learning to predict cytomegalovirus infection status. Of the 350 to 450 genotyped donors, roughly 80% fell in the genetic ancestry cluster associated with self-reported Caucasian donors. Donor age, sex, ethnicity and CMV serostatus were compiled alongside the repertoire data. Among under 450 genotyped donors of the cohort, an average of approximately 230,000 unique TCR beta nucleotide sequences were sequenced per donor, roughly 20% of them non-productive. Because of strong linkage in the cohort, 5 or 6 DR-DQ haplotypes were treated as single units for association and clustering. In the later analysis, no new phenotypic data were used to find candidate immune exposures; instead, reliance was placed on TCR beta sequences and their occurrence across donors. In a later analysis, previously published TCR beta repertoires from 670 or so donors were re-analyzed and high-resolution HLA genotyping was added so that TCR occurrence patterns could be studied. The aim of the study was to test whether cataloging public T cell receptors could identify signatures of past pathogen exposure. Besides the first cohort of some 670 subjects, a separate validation cohort made up of 95 to 150 different subjects was used. Using immunosequencing, the study profiled T cell repertoires from some 670 subjects and related those repertoires to cytomegalovirus serostatus. Class I and class II HLA loci were covered by the typing at four-digit resolution. Roughly 300 gigabases of sequencing data and tens of millions of unique TCR sequences were included in an early release covering about 700 HLA-typed donors. A later genetic analysis took genome-wide SNP genotypes for about three fifths of the 666 donors and used that subset as a discovery cohort.

In total, roughly 670 healthy bone marrow donors made up the cohort. All cohort members were sampled while nominally healthy, although unrecorded immune exposures were likely present. The donor was CMV seropositive and belonged to the group of 250 to 300 seropositive cohort members. A peripheral blood sample was provided by each donor, and peripheral blood mononuclear cells were used for TCR beta sequencing. Genomic DNA was extracted from the blood cell samples with the Qiagen DNeasy Blood Extraction Kit. The sample holds a few counts of this clone. The antigen it recognizes is unknown. The junction departs from germline at one end; a sequencing error may be responsible. Other DNA sequences in the sample encode the same CDR3. The germline V gene sets CDR1 to WSHSY and CDR2 to SAAADI. From cysteine to phenylalanine, the CDR3 is 16 amino acids long. This entry keeps only the CDR3 DNA: 48 bases, framed from base 1.

Overall results and qualifications from the work: Across donors, most TCR sequences were observed very rarely, whereas some public TCRs were present in many individuals. Correlated functional status among segregating V segments might be attributable to linkage disequilibrium, but an unknown experimental factor could not be ruled out. Because the 87-base-pair reads could not distinguish some IMGT-functional V segments, including TRBV6-2 and TRBV6-3, those segments were excluded. Compared with the roughly 720-donor mean, donors in an Asian-associated ancestry cluster had fewer N-insertions in productive TCRs, according to a later genetic analysis. According to a later analysis, parvovirus B19, influenza, CMV and Epstein-Barr virus appeared linked to several top co-occurrence clusters. A later analysis found that HLA-associated TCR beta chains were more clonally expanded and had lower generation probabilities than equally common non-associated chains. At a false discovery rate of 0.05, a later analysis linked 15,000 to 20,000 TCR beta sequences to specific HLA alleles. It was suggested by the authors that the approach could potentially be generalized to other disease states and immunological phenotypes. When HLA alleles, especially DR and DQ, strongly co-occurred, attributing TCR associations to individual alleles was difficult. In a later genetic analysis, a missense DCLRE1C variant was associated with V-gene and J-gene trimming of TCR beta chains, and the association was replicated in an independent cohort. For the cohort, immune exposure information was limited to CMV serostatus. A cluster of highly shared sequence variants was judged likely to be a technical artifact of the sequencing pipeline. Only TCR beta chains were sequenced in this cohort, and the absence of alpha or paired-chain data limited detectable features. In a later analysis, TCR association rates were found to vary across HLA loci, with the most associated TCRs seen for DRB1 alleles and the fewest for HLA-C alleles. A further reported finding was that TCR beta sequences accurately predicted the HLA-A and HLA-B alleles for most subjects in the first cohort. In a later analysis, most CMV-associated TCR beta chains were found to appear HLA-restricted, with HLA associations seemingly driven largely by CMV exposure. Because HLA typing was unavailable for some donors at each locus, only the typed subset was used in association tests. Three of the identified cytomegalovirus-associated TCR beta chains were confirmed in vitro to be specific for cytomegalovirus antigens. In both the original and validation cohorts, the classifier was reported to diagnose cytomegalovirus status with high specificity and sensitivity. Presence/absence analyses assumed roughly uniform sequencing depth across donors, an assumption that may not hold. Broadly in line with IMGT annotations, most TCR beta V segments showed up in productive rearrangements about 87% or about 30% of the time in an earlier analysis of about 500 of the donors. Over 15 rarely observed V segments, including chromosome 9 orphons, were excluded from the earlier analysis of several hundred of the donors because counts were too low. In the study, approximately 160 TCR beta chains were listed as associated with cytomegalovirus.

Receptors were amplified or captured by the immunoSEQ multiplex PCR assay. For the multiplex PCR, a mixture combining 60 forward primers for TCR Vbeta segments and 13 reverse primers for TCR Jbeta segments was used. The CDR3 region of rearranged TCR beta genes was amplified from genomic DNA by a multiplex PCR assay. Amplified TCR beta libraries were sequenced as 87-base-pair reads on the Illumina HiSeq System. In the authors' own workflow: A later analysis counted approximately 84 million unique TCR beta chains across the roughly 700 repertoires, and around 12 million of these chains were shared by at least two donors. Raw reads were error-corrected and collapsed into unique sequences by a nearest-neighbor algorithm in which closely related sequences were merged to remove PCR and sequencing errors. To assign V, D and J gene segments, CDR3 sequences were aligned to IMGT reference sequences. For a sequence to be retained, a match of at least six nucleotides was required to both a V gene segment and a J gene segment. Rearrangements were called productive when the CDR3 lacked stop codons and stayed in frame with V and J; all others were non-productive. Following IMGT convention, CDR3 was defined as the stretch from the second conserved V-encoded cysteine up to the conserved J-encoded phenylalanine. In an earlier analysis of around 640 of the donors, sequences lacking an unambiguous match to a single V gene segment were excluded. In an earlier analysis of 450 to 700 of the donors, V segments were called functional above 56.7% productive rearrangements and were called segregating when the between-donor standard deviation exceeded 5%. A statistical classification framework was built to diagnose cytomegalovirus status from the catalog of TCR beta chain sequences. V and J gene assignment, in a later analysis, came from comparing TCR nucleotide sequences with IMGT/GENE-DB human TR gene sequences. In a later analysis, CDR3 sequences and most-parsimonious VDJ recombination scenarios were assigned using the TCRdist pipeline. In a later analysis, each TCR beta chain was defined by its CDR3 amino acid sequence together with its V-gene family, and reads lacking a unique V-gene family were excluded. To address suspected cross-contamination and a sequencing artifact, a later analysis removed approximately 600 highly shared, low-generation-probability nucleotide sequences. In a later analysis, a clonal expansion index for each public chain was calculated from normalized within-repertoire ranks of inferred template counts. Generation probabilities in a later analysis came from a VDJ recombination model fitted to out-of-frame rearrangements, and those results were checked against IGoR. In a later analysis, hypergeometric tests were used to score TCR-TCR, TCR-HLA and TCR-CMV co-occurrence, with a repertoire-size bias correction applied to TCR pairs. A later analysis estimated false discovery rates by permuting HLA or CMV assignments 20 times. A later analysis grouped co-occurring TCRs with DBSCAN, adding TCRdist sequence similarity when clustering within HLA-allele-positive subsets. For co-occurrence clustering, repertoires with fewer than 30,000 or more than 120,000 public chains were excluded, along with roughly five repertoires with anomalous nucleotide sharing. TCRdb took over this immuneACCESS table, retaining in-frame rearrangements with V and J assigned. Such tables are incomplete; in checked studies, under half of the missing clones stem from an unresolved V gene, and the remainder is unexplained. V, J and clone size were drawn from that table, and D and trimming were deduced from the DNA. Here the sample has about 110,000 clones; roughly an eighth occur a single time. The ten biggest clones cover 15% to 20% of the sample.

The sequenced sample was PBMCs. The chain links TRBV10-2 with TRBJ2-2, with TRBD2 matching 7 junction bases. The receptor was derived from a man in his forties or fifties in good health and CMV-seropositive. The CDR3 loop reads CDSSESGQGGTGEMFF. Here is the DNA: TGCGACAGCAGTGAGTCTGGGCAGGGAGGGACCGGGGAGATGTTTTTC.